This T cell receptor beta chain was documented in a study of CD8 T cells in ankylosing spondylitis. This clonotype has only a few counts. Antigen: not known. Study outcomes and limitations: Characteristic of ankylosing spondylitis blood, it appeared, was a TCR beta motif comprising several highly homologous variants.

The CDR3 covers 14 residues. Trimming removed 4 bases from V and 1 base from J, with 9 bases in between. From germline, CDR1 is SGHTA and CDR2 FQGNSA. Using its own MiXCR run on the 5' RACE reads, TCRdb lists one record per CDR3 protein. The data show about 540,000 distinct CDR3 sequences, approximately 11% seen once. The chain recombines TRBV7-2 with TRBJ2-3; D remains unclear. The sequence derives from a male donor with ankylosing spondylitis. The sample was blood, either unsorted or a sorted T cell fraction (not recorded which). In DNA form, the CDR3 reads TGTGCCAGCAGCTCAACCTGGGGCACAGATACGCAGTATTTT. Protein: CASSSTWGTDTQYF.